This T cell receptor (beta chain) originates from a study of OX40 agonist ivuxolimab in advanced cancers. Some background on the complete study: The costimulatory receptor OX40 (CD134) was targeted by ivuxolimab, a fully human IgG2 agonistic monoclonal antibody. Peripheral TCRbeta sequencing aimed to test whether ivuxolimab altered TCR sequence diversity and caused clonal T-cell expansion. Intravenous ivuxolimab was administered to patients every 2 weeks at six dose levels: 0.01, 0.1, 0.3, 1.5, 3 and 10 mg/kg. Of the 50 or so patients in dose escalation, about 20 had hepatocellular carcinoma, about 15 had melanoma, 9 had renal cell carcinoma and 9 had head and neck cancer. Patients were allowed to have had prior anti-PD-1, anti-PD-L1 or anti-CTLA-4 therapy, and approximately 40% of the dose-escalation patients had been treated with checkpoint inhibitors. Partial responses occurred in three dose-escalation patients, of whom one had hepatocellular carcinoma and two had cutaneous melanoma. The paper reports the monotherapy dose-escalation portion (N = 52 patients) of the phase I ivuxolimab trial. In the dose-escalation cohort, 75% to 90% of patients were male, and the mean age was roughly 56 years with a range of roughly 20 to 80.

Study-level results and caveats: In partial responders in the 0.1-3.0 mg/kg groups, normalized peripheral clonal expansion was found to be among the lowest, especially among CD8+ T cells. Which antigens the clonally expanded peripheral T cells were specific for was not determined. At doses of 0.1 to 3.0 mg/kg, clonal expansion of both CD4+ and CD8+ blood T cells was observed from baseline to week 6. Low levels of normalized T-cell clonal expansion were also seen in some nonresponding patients. After ivuxolimab, CD8+ T cells had more expanded clones than CD4+ T cells on average.

Unmatched junction bases come to 11, with V trimmed by 4 bases and J by 8 bases. The CDR3 contains 15 residues, cysteine and phenylalanine counted. Solely the CDR3 DNA is kept, with 45 bases framed from the first base. From the germline V gene, CDR1 is SGHAT and CDR2 is FQNNGV. This clone appeared once. What this receptor recognizes is not known. Per-nucleotide qualities are absent, and no much larger clonotype sits a single base away. For sequencing of the TCRbeta CDR3 region, genomic DNA was extracted from the sorted cells. The immunoSEQ Assay was used for sequencing of TCRbeta CDR3 regions. TCRdb holds this immuneACCESS table with in-frame rearrangements only. Some clones are missing; in checked studies, unresolved V genes explain under half, and the rest has no known cause. The sample profile shows tens of thousands of clones; roughly four fifths of them were found once. Clones ranked in the top ten supply roughly 5.8% of the sample.

The trial excluded patients who had a history of autoimmune disease or who were on systemic immunosuppression. Peripheral blood for TCR sequencing was collected from all dose cohorts at baseline, on cycle 4 day 1, and on cycle 7 day 1. The samples were taken from a phase I, first-in-human, multicenter, open-label dose-escalation trial of ivuxolimab. Adults with locally advanced or metastatic melanoma, renal cell, hepatocellular, or head and neck squamous cell carcinoma were enrolled in the trial. CD4+ and CD8+ T cells were sorted separately from peripheral blood before TCR sequencing. This chain is built from TRBV11-2 and TRBJ1-2; 9 bases in between match TRBD1. The sample in question was CD4+ or CD8+ T cells sorted from blood, obtained in a trial of the OX40 agonist ivuxolimab. The receptor was derived from an adult with an advanced solid tumor such as melanoma, head and neck, liver or kidney cancer. Here is the DNA: TGTGCCAGCAGCTCTTTCGGGACAGGGTTCGGGGGCTACACCTTC. It codes for CASSSFGTGFGGYTF. The entire variable domain, with the stretches around the CDR3 drawn from the reference TRBV11-2 and TRBJ1-2 proteins, is EAGVAQSPRYKIIEKRQSVAFWCNPISGHATLYWYQQILGQGPKLLIQFQNNGVVDDSQLPKDRFSAERLKGVDSTLKIQPAKLEDSAVYLCASSSFGTGFGGYTFGSGTRLTVV.